This TCR beta chain appears in the sequencing data of a study of T cells in Graves' hyperthyroidism and ophthalmopathy. This CDR3 comprises 14 residues. Between the trimmed V and J ends, which lost 5 bases and 2 bases, there was a span of 11 bases. Germline CDR1 and CDR2: KGHDR and SFDVKD. Whole-study findings and limits: Peripheral blood also featured most of the thyroid clonotypes expanded above 0.001. A model built on 13 V-J features separated ophthalmopathy from stable hyperthyroidism.

Points on this clonotype: Its antigen is as yet unknown.

TCR beta CDR3 regions were amplified from RNA. RT-PCR in the first round (using the HTBI primer set) targeted the TCR CDR3. TCRdb independently ran MiXCR on the multiplex PCR reads; one entry per CDR3 protein. Here the sample spans around 370,000 distinct CDR3 sequences, less than 20% being singletons. For ophthalmopathy patients, the Clinical Activity Score was at least 3 and the NOSPECS grade at least 4; duration was under 3 months. Uncontrolled infections, other autoimmune diseases, pregnancy or lactation led to exclusion of patients. This clonotype was obtained from a man aged 18-30 years with Graves' ophthalmopathy. The source material was blood. V usage is TRBV24-1 and J usage is TRBJ1-1; D remains ambiguous. Here the CDR3 reads CATSAGLDNTEAFF. DNA of the CDR3: TGTGCCACCAGTGCGGGCCTAGATAACACTGAAGCTTTCTTT.